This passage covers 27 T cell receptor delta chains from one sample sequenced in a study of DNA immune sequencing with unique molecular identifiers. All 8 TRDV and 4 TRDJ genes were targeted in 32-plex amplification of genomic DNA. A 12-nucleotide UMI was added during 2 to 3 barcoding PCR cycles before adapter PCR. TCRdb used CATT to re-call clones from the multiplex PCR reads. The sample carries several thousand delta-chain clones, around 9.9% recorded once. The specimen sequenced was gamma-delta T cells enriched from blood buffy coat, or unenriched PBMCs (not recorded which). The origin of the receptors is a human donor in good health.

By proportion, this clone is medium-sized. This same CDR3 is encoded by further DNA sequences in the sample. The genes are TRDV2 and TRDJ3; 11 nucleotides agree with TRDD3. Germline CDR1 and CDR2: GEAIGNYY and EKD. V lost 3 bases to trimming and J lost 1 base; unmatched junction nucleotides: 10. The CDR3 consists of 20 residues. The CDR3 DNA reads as TGTGCCTGTGACCAAGCGGCTACTGGGGGATATTCCTGGGACACCCGACAGATGTTTTTC. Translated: CACDQAATGGYSWDTRQMFF.

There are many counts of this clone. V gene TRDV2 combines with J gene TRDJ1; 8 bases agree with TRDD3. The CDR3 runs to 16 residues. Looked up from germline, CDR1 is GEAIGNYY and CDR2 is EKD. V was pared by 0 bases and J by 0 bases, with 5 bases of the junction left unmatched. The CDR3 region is CACDTGLGDHTDKLIF. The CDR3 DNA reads TGTGCCTGTGACACCGGGCTGGGGGACCACACCGATAAACTCATCTTT.

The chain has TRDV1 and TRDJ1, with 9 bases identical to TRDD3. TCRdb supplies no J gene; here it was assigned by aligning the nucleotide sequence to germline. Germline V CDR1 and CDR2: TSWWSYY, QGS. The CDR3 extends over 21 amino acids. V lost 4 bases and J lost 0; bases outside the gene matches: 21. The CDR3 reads CALGGPFLTYWGTRYTDKLIF. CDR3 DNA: TGTGCTCTTGGGGGTCCCTTCCTGACGTACTGGGGGACTCGTTACACCGATAAACTCATCTTT.

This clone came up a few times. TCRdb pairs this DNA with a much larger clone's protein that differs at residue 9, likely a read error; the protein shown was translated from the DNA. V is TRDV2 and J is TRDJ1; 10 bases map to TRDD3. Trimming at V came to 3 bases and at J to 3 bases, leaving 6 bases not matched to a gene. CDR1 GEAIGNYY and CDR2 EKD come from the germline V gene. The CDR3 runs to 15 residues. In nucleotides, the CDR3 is TGTGCCTGTGACCCACTGGGGGATGAATCCGATAAACTCATCTTT. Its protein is CACDPLGDESDKLIF.

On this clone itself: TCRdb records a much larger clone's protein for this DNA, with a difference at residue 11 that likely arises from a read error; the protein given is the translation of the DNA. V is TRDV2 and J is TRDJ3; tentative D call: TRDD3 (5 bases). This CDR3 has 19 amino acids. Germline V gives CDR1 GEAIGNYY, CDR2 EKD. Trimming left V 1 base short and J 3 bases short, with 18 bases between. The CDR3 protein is CACDTGGLRSYWDTRQMFF. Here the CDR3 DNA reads TGTGCCTGTGACACGGGGGGGCTACGGAGCTACTGGGACACCCGACAGATGTTTTTC.

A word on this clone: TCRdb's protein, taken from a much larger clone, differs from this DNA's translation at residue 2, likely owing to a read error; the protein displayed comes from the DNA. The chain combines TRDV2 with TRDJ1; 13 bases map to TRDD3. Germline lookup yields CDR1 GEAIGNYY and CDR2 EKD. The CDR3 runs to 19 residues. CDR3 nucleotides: TGTTCCTGTGAAATAGGCCTAAACTGGGGGATACGGGCCGGGTGGAAACTCATCTTT. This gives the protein CSCEIGLNWGIRAGWKLIF.

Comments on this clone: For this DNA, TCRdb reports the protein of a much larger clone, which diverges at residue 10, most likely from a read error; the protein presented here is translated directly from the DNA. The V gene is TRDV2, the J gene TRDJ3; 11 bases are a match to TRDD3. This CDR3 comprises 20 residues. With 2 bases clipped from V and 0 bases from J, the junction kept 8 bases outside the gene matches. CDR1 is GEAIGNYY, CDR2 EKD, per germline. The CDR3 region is CACDKVLGDMRSWDTRQMFF. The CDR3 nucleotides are TGTGCCTGTGACAAAGTACTGGGGGATATGCGCTCCTGGGACACCCGACAGATGTTTTTC.

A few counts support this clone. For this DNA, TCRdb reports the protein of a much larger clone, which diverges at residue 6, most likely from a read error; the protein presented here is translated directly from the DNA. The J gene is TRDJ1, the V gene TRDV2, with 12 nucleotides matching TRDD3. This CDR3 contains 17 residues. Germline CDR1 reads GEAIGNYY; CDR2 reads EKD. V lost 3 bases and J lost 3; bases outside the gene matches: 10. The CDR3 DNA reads TGTGCCTGTGACTACATACTGGGGGATACTAGTTCCGATAAACTCATCTTT. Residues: CACDYILGDTSSDKLIF.

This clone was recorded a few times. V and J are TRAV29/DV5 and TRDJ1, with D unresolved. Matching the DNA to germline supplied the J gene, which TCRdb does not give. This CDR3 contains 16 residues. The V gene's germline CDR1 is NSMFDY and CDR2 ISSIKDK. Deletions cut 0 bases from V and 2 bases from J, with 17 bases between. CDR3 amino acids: CAASAYPVPFTDKLIF. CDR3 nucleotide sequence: TGTGCAGCAAGCGCGTATCCAGTTCCCTTTACCGATAAACTCATCTTT.

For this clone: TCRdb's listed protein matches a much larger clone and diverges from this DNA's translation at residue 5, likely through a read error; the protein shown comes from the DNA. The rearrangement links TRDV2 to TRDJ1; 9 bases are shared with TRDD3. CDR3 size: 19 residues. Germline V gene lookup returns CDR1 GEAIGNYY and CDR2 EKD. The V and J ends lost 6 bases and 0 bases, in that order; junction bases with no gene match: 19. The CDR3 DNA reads TGTGCCTGTTCCCAGCTACGGCCGGGGGTGGGGGATAACACCGATAAACTCATCTTT. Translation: CACSQLRPGVGDNTDKLIF.

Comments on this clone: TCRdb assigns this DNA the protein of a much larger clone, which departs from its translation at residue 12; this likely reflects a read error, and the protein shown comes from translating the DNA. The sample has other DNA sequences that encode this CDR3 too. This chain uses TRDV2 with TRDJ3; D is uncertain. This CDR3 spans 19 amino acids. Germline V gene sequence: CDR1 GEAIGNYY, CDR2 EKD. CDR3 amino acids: CACDQIKEEPSRDTRQMFF. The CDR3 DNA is TGTGCCTGTGACCAAATCAAGGAGGAGCCCTCCAGGGACACCCGACAGATGTTTTTC.

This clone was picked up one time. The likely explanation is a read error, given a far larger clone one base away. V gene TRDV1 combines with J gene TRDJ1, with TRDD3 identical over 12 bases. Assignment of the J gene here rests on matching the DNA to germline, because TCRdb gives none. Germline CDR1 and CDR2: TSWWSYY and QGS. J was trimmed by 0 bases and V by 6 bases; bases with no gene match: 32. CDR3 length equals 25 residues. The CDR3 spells CALGVTYSYLRGLGDTPHHTDKLIF. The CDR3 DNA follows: TGTGCTCTTGGTGTAACGTACTCCTACTTACGGGGACTGGGGGATACCCCTCACCACACCGATAAACTCATCTTT.

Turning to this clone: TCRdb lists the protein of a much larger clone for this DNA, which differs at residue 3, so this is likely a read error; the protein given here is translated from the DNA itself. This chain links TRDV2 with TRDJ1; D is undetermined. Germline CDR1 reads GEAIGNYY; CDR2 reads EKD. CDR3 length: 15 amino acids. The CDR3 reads CARDTVDSPADKLIF. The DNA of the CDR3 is TGTGCCCGTGACACCGTCGACTCACCCGCCGATAAACTCATCTTT.

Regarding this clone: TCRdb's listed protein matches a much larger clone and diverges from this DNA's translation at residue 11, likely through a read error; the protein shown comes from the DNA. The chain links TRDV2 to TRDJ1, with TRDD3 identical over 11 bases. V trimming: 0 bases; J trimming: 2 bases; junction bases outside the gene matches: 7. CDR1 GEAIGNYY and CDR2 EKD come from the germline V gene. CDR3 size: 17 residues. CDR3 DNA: TGTGCCTGTGACACCGTTGGGGGATACGCTGTGACCGATAAACTCATCTTT. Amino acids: CACDTVGGYAVTDKLIF.

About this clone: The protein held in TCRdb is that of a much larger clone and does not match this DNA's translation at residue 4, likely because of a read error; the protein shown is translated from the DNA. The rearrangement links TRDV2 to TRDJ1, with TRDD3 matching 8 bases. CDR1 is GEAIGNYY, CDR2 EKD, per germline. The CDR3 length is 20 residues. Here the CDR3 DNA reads TGTGCCTGTAACACCCTGAGGGTTTCTGGGGGACACGAGTACACCGATAAACTCATCTTT. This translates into CACNTLRVSGGHEYTDKLIF.

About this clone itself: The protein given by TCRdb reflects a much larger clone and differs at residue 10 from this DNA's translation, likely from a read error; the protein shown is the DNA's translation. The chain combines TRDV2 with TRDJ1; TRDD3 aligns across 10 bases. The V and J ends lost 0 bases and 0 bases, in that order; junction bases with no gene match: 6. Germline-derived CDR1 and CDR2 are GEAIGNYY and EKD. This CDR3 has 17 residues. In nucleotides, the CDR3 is TGTGCCTGTGACACCCTTACTGGGGGATCCTACACCGATAAACTCATCTTT. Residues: CACDTLTGGSYTDKLIF.

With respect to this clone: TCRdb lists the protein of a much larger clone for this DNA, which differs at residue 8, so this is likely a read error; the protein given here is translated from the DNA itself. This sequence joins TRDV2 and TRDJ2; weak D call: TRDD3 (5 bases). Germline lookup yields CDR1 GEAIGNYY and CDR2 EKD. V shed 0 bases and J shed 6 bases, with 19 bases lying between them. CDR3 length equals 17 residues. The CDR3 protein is CACDTGLRGPEAAQLFF. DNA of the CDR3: TGTGCCTGTGACACCGGGCTAAGGGGACCCGAGGCAGCACAACTCTTCTTT.

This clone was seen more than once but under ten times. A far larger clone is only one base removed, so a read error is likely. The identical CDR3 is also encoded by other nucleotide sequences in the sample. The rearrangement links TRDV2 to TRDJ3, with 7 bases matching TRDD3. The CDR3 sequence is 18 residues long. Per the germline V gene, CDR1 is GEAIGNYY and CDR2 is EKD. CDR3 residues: CACDTLLGSSWDTRQMFF. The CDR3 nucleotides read TGTGCCTGTGACACTCTACTGGGGAGCTCCTGGGACACCCGACAGATGTTCTTC.

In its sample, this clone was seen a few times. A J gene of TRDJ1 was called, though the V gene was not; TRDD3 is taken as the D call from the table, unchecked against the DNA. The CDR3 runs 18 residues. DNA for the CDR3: TGTGCTCTTGGGGAAGGGTGGGACTGGGGCCCTAACACCGATAAACTCATCTTT. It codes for CALGEGWDWGPNTDKLIF.

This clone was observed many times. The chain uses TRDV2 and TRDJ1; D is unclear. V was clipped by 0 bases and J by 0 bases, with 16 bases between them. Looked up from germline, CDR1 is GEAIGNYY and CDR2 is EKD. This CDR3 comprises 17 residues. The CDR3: CACDTVGLRKDTDKLIF. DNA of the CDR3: TGTGCCTGTGACACCGTTGGGTTAAGGAAGGACACCGATAAACTCATCTTT.

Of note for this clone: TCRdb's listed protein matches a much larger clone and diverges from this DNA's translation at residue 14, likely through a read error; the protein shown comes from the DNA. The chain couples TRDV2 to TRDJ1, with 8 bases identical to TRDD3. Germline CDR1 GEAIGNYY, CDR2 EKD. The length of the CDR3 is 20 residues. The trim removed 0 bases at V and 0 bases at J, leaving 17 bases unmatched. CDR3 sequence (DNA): TGTGCCTGTGACACCCTGAGGGTTTCTGGGGGACACGAGAACACCGATAAACTCATCTTT. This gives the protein CACDTLRVSGGHENTDKLIF.

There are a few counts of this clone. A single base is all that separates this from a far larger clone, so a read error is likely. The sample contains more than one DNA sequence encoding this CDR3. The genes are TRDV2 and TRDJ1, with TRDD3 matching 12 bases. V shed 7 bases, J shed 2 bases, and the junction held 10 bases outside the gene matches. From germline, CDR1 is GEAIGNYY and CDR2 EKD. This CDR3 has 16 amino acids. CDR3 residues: CACDVLGDTQTDKLIF. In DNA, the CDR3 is TGTGCCTGCGATGTTCTGGGGGATACGCAGACCGATAAACTCATCTTT.

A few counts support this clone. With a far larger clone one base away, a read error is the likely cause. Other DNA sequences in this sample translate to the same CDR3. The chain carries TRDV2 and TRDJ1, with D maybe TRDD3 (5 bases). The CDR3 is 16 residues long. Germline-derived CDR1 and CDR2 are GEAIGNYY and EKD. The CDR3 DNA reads TGTGCCTGTGACCCTATTGGGAGATACAGAGCCGATAAACTCATCTTC. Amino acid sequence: CACDPIGRYRADKLIF.

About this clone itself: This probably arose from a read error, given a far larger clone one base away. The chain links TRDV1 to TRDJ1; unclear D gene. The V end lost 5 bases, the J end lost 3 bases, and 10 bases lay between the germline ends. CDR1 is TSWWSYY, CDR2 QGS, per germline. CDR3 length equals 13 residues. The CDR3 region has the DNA TGTGCTCTTGGGAACCTCGGGTCCGATAAACTCATCTTT. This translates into CALGNLGSDKLIF.

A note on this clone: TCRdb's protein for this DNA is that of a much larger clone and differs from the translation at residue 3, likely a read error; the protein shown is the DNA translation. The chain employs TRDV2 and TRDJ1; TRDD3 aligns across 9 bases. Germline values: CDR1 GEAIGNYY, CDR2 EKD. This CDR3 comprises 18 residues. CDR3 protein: CARDTVLSGGSYTDKLIF. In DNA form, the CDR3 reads TGTGCCCGTGACACCGTACTTTCTGGGGGATCTTACACCGATAAACTCATCTTT.

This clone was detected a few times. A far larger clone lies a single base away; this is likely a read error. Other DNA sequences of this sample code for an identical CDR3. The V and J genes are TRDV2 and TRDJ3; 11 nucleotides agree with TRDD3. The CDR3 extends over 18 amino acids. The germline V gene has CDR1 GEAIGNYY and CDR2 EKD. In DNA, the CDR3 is TGTGCCTGTGACACCGCTGGGGGATACACCTGGGACACCAGACAGATGTTTTTC. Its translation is CACDTAGGYTWDTRQMFF.

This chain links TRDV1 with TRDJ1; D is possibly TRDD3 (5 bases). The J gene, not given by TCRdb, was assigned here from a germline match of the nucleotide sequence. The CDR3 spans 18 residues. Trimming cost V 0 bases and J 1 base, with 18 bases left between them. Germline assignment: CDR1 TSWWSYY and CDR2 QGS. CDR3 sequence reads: CALGELFPHTPGTDKLIF. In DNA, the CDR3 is TGTGCTCTTGGGGAACTATTCCCGCATACGCCTGGCACCGATAAACTCATCTTT.